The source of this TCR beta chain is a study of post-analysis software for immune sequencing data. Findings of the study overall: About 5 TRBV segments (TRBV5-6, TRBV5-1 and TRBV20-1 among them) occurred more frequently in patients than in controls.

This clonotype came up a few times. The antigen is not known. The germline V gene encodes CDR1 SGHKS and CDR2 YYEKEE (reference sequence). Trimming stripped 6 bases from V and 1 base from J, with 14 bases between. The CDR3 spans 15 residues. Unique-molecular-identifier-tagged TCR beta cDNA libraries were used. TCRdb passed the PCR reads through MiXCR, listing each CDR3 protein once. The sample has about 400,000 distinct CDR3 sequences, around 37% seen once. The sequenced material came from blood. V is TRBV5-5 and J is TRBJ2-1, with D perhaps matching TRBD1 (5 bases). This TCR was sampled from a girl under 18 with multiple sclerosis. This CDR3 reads CASTLGRVSYNEQFF. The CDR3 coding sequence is TGTGCCAGCACCCTGGGCAGGGTGTCCTACAATGAGCAGTTCTTC.